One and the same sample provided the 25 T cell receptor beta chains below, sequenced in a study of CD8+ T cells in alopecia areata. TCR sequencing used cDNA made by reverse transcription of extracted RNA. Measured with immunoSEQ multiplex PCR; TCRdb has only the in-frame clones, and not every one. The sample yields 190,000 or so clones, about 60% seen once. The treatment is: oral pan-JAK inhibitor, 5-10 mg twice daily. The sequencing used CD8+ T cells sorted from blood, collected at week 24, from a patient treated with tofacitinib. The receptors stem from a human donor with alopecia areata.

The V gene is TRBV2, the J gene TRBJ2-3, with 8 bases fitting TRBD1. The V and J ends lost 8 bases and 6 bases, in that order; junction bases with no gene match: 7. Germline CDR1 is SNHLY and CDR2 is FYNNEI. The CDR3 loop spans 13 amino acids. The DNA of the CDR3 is TGTGCCAGCGAGGGACAGGCAGGGGATACGCAGTATTTT. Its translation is CASEGQAGDTQYF.

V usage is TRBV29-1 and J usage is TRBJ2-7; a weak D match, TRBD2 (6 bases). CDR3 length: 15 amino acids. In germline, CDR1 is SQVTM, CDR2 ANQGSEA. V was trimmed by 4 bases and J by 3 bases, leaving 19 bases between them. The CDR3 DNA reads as TGCAGCGTTGTTGTAGATTGGGGGACTGGCTACGAGCAGTACTTC. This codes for CSVVVDWGTGYEQYF.

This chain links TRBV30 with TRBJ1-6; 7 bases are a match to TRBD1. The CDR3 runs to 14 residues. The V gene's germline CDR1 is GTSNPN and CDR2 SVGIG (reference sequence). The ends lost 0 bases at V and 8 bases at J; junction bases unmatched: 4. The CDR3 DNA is TGTGCCTGGAGTGTAATAACAGGGGATTCACCCCTCCACTTT. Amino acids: CAWSVITGDSPLHF.

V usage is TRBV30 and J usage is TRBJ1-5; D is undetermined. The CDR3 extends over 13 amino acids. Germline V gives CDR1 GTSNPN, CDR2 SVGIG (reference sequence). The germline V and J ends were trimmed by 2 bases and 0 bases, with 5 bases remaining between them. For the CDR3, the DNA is TGTGCCTGGAGTACCTCTAGCAATCAGCCCCAGCATTTT. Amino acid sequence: CAWSTSSNQPQHF. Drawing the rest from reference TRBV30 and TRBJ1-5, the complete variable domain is SQTIHQWPATLVQPVGSPLSLECTVEGTSNPNLYWYRQAAGRGLQLLFYSVGIGQISSEVPQNLSASRPQDRQFILSSKKLLLSDSGFYLCAWSTSSNQPQHFGDGTRLSIL.

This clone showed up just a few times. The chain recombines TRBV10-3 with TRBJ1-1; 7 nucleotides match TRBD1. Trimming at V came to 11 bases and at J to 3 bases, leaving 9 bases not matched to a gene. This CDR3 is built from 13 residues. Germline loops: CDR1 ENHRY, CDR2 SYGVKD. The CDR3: CAAQGTSYTEAFF. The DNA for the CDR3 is TGTGCCGCACAGGGGACCTCTTACACTGAAGCTTTCTTT.

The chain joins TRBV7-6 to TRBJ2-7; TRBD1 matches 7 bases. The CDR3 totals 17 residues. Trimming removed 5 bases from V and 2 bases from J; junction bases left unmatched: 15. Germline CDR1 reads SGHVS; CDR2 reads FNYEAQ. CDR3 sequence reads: CASSAQGGGQPAYEQYF. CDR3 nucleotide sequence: TGTGCCAGCAGCGCGCAAGGTGGGGGACAGCCAGCCTACGAGCAGTACTTC.

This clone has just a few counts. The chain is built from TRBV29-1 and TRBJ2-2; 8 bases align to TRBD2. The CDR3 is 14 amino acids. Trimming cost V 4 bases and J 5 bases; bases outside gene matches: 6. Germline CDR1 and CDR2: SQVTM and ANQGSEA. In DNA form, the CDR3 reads TGCAGCGTTGTGCCGGGGGGGCGAACCGGGGAGCTGTTTTTT. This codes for CSVVPGGRTGELFF.

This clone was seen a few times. CDR3 DNA sequence: TGTGCCAGCAGTTCGGCTTTGAACACTGAAGCTTTCTTT. The encoded protein is CASSSALNTEAFF. The chain links TRBV6-6 to TRBJ1-1; no definite D call. CDR1 is MNHNY, CDR2 SVGAGI, per germline (reference sequence). Trimming pared 4 bases from V and 0 bases from J, leaving 6 bases between. This CDR3 region has 13 residues.

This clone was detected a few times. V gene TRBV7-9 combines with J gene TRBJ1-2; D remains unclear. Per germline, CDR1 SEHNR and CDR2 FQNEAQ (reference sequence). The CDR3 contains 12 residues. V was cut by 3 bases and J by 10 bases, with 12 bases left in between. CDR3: CASSFAGLDYTF. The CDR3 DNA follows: TGTGCCAGCAGCTTTGCCGGACTGGACTACACCTTC.

For the CDR3, the DNA is TGTGCCAGTAGTATTTGGAACAGGGACTATGGCTACACCTTC. Its protein is CASSIWNRDYGYTF. This sequence joins TRBV19 and TRBJ1-2, with D possibly matching TRBD1 (6 bases). The CDR3 extends over 14 amino acids. Trimming took off 3 bases at V and 3 bases at J, with 11 bases between the two ends. CDR1 and CDR2 (germline): LNHDA, SQIVND (reference sequence).

CDR3 sequence reads: CASSLGTAEGQYF. As DNA, the CDR3 is TGCGCCAGCAGCCTTGGGACCGCAGAGGGGCAGTACTTC. V and J are TRBV5-1 and TRBJ2-7; either TRBD1 or TRBD2 may fit D (5 bases each). The CDR3 is 13 amino acids. V lost 4 bases and J 9 bases, leaving 17 bases between the germline ends. Germline V gene sequence: CDR1 SGHRS, CDR2 YFSETQ.

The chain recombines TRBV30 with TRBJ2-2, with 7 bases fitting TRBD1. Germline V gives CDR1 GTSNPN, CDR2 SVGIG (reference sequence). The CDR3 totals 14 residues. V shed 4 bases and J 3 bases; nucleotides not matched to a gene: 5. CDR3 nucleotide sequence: TGTGCCTGGAAAGGCCAGGGGGACACCGGGGAGCTGTTTTTT. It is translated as CAWKGQGDTGELFF.

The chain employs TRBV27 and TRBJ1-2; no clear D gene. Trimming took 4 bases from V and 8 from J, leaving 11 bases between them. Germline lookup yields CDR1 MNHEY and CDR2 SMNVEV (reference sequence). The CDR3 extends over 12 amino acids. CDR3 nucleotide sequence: TGTGCCAGCAGTTCGCTAGGCGAGGGCTACACCTTC. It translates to CASSSLGEGYTF.

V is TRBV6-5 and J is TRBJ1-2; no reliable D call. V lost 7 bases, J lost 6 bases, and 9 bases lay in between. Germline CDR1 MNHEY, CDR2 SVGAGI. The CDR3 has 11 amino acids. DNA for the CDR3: TGTGCCAGCACGGGGTCGGATGGCTACACCTTC. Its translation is CASTGSDGYTF.

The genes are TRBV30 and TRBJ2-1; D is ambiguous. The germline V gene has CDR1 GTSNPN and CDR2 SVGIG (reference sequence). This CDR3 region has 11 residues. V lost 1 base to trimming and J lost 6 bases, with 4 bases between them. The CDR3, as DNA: TGTGCCTGGAGTGGAAGCAATGAGCAGTTCTTC. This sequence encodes CAWSGSNEQFF.

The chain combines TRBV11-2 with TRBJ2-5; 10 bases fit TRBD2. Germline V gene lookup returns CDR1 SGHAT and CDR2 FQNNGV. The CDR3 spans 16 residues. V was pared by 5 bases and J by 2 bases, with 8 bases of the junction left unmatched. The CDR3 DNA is TGTGCCAGCAGCCCCCAGTTAGCGGGGGGACAAGAGACCCAGTACTTC. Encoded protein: CASSPQLAGGQETQYF. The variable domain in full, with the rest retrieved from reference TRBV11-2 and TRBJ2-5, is EAGVAQSPRYKIIEKRQSVAFWCNPISGHATLYWYQQILGQGPKLLIQFQNNGVVDDSQLPKDRFSAERLKGVDSTLKIQPAKLEDSAVYLCASSPQLAGGQETQYFGPGTRLLVL.

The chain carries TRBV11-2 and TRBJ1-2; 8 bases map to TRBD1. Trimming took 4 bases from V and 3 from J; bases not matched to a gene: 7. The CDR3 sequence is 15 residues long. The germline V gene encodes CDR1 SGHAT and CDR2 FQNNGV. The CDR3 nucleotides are TGTGCCAGCAGCTGGGGACAGGCCGTGGACTATGGCTACACCTTC. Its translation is CASSWGQAVDYGYTF.

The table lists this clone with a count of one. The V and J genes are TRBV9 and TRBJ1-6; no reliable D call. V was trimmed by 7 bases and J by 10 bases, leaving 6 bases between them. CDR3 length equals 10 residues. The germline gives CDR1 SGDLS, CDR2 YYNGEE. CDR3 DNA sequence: TGTGCCAGCGGCGGGTCACCCCTCCACTTT. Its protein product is CASGGSPLHF.

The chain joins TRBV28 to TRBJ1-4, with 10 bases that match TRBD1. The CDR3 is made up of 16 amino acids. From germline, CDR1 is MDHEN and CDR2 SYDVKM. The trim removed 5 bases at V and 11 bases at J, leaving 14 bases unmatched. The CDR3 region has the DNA TGTGCCAGCAGTGAACCCCAGGACAGGGGGATCGGTAAACTGTTTTTT. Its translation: CASSEPQDRGIGKLFF.

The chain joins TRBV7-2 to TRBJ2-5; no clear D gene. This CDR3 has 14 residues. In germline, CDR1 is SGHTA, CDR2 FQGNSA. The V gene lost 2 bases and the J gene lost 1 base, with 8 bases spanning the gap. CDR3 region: CASSLRLGQETQYF. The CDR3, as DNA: TGTGCCAGCAGCTTAAGGCTGGGCCAAGAGACCCAGTACTTC.

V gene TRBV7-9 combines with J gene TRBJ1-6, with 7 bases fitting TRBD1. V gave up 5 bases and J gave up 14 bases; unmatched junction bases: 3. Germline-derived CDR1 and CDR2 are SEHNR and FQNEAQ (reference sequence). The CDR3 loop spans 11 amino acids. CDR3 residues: CASSPGQALHF. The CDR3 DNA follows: TGTGCCAGCAGCCCAGGACAGGCCCTCCACTTT.

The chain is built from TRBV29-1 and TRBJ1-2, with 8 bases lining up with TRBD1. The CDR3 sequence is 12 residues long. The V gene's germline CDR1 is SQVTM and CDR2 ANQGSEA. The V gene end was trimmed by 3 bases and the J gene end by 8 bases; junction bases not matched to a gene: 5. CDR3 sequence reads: CSVDDRGGGYTF. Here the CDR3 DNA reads TGCAGCGTTGATGACAGGGGCGGCGGCTACACCTTC. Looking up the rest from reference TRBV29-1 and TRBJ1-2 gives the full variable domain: SAVISQKPSRDICQRGTSLTIQCQVDSQVTMMFWYRQQPGQSLTLIATANQGSEATYESGFVIDKFPISRPNLTFSTLTVSNMSPEDSSIYLCSVDDRGGGYTFGSGTRLTVV.

This CDR3 is CASSQGAGHSTDTQYF. The CDR3 coding sequence is TGCGCCAGCAGCCAAGGAGCGGGACATAGCACAGATACGCAGTATTTT. The chain combines TRBV4-1 with TRBJ2-3; possibly TRBD2 for D (7 bases). Trimming removed 1 base from V and 0 bases from J, with 11 bases in between. Germline CDR1 MGHRA, CDR2 YSYEKL. The CDR3 loop spans 16 amino acids.

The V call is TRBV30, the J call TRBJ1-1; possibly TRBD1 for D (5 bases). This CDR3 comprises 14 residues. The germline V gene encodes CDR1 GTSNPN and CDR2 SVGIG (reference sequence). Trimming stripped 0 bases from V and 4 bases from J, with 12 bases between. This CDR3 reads CAWSVRGMSTEAFF. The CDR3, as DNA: TGTGCCTGGAGTGTACGGGGGATGAGCACTGAAGCTTTCTTT. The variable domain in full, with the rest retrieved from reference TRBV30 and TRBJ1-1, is SQTIHQWPATLVQPVGSPLSLECTVEGTSNPNLYWYRQAAGRGLQLLFYSVGIGQISSEVPQNLSASRPQDRQFILSSKKLLLSDSGFYLCAWSVRGMSTEAFFGQGTRLTVV.

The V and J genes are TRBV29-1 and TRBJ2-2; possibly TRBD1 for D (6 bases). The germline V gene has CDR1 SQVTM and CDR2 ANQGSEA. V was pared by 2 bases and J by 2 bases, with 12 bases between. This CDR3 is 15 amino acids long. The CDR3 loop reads CSVESGHGNTGELFF. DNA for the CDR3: TGCAGCGTTGAATCGGGACACGGAAACACCGGGGAGCTGTTTTTT.